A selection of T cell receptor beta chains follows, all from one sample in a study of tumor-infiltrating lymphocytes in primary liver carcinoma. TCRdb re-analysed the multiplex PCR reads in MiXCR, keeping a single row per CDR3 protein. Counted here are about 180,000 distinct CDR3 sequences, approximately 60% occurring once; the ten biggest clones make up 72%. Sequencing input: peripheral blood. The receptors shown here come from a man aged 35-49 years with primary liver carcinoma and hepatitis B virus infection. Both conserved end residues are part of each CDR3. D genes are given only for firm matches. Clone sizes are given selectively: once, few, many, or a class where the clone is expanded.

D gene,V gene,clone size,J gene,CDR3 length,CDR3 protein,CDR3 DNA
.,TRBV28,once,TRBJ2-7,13,CASSLIEADEQYF,TGTGCCAGCAGTTTAATAGAGGCTGACGAGCAGTACTTC
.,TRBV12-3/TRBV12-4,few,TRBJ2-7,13,CASSLSGSYEQYF,TGTGCCAGCAGTTTGTCCGGGAGTTACGAGCAGTACTTC
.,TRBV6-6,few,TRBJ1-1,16,CASSYEAKGVSTEAFF,TGTGCCAGCAGTTACGAGGCCAAGGGGGTCAGCACTGAAGCTTTCTTT
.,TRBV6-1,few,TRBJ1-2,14,CASRKPTLREGYTF,TGTGCCAGTCGGAAACCCACATTGAGGGAAGGCTACACCTTC
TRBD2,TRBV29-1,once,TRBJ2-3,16,CSVGDQSGRSADTQYF,TGCAGCGTTGGAGATCAGAGCGGGAGAAGTGCAGATACGCAGTATTTT
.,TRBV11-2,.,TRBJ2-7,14,CASNLIDGAYERYF,TGTGCCAGCAACTTAATCGATGGAGCCTACGAGCGGTACTTC
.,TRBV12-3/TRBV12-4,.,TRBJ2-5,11,CASSSEETQYF,TGTGCCAGCAGTTCGGAAGAGACCCAGTACTTC
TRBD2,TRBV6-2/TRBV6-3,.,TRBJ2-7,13,CASSTSGRYEQYF,TGTGCCAGCAGTACTAGCGGGAGATACGAGCAGTACTTC
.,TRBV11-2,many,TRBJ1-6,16,CASILLWAGKNSPLHF,TGTGCCAGCATCCTTCTGTGGGCAGGGAAAAATTCACCCCTCCACTTT
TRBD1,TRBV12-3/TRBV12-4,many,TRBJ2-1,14,CASSPGQGGNEQFF,TGTGCCAGCAGTCCGGGACAGGGGGGGAATGAGCAGTTCTTC
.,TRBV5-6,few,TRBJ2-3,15,CASSLFGTAEDTQYF,TGTGCCAGCAGCTTATTTGGGACGGCGGAAGATACGCAGTATTTT
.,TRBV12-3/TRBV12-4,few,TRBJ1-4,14,CASSPDGLREKLFF,TGTGCCAGCAGCCCCGACGGTCTCCGTGAAAAACTGTTTTTT
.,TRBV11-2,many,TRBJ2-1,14,CASSPLGQYNEQFF,TGTGCCAGCAGCCCATTGGGGCAATACAATGAGCAGTTCTTC
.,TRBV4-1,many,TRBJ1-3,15,CASSLDRSSGRTIYF,TGCGCCAGCAGCCTTGACAGGTCCTCTGGACGCACCATATATTTT
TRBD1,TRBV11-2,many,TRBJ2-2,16,CASSLTGQGMTGELFF,TGTGCCAGCAGCTTGACGGGACAGGGAATGACCGGGGAGCTGTTTTTT
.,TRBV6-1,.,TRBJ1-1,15,CASPSLNPANTEAFF,TGTGCCAGCCCCTCCTTAAATCCAGCCAACACTGAAGCTTTCTTT
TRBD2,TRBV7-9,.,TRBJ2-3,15,CASSLTSGSLDTQYF,TGTGCCAGCAGCTTGACTAGCGGGAGCCTAGATACGCAGTATTTT
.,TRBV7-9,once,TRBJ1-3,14,CASSLTPAGNTIYF,TGTGCCAGCAGCTTAACTCCAGCTGGAAACACCATATATTTT
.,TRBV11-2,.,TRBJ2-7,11,CANSSTGEQYF,TGTGCCAACAGCTCGACAGGCGAGCAGTACTTC
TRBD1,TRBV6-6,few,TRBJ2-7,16,CASSYLIGGDGYEQYF,TGTGCCAGCAGTTACTTGATAGGGGGCGACGGGTACGAGCAGTACTTC
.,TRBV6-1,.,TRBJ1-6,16,CASSEVVGDYNSPLHF,TGTGCCAGCAGTGAAGTAGTAGGCGACTATAATTCACCCCTCCACTTT
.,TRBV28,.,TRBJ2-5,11,CASTSWETQYF,TGTGCCAGCACCTCCTGGGAGACCCAGTACTTC
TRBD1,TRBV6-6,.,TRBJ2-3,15,CASSRQGIETDTQYF,TGTGCCAGCAGTCGACAGGGGATCGAAACAGATACGCAGTATTTT
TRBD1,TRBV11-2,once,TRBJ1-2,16,CASSSQGAAPNYGYTF,TGTGCCAGCAGCTCACAGGGGGCCGCCCCTAACTATGGCTACACCTTC
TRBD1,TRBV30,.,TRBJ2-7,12,CANGDRGYEQYF,TGTGCAAACGGGGACAGGGGCTACGAGCAGTACTTC
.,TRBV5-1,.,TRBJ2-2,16,CASSLAGRMNTGELFF,TGCGCTAGCAGCTTGGCCGGAAGGATGAACACCGGGGAGCTGTTTTTT
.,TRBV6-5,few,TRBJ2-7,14,CASSYREFSYEQYF,TGTGCCAGCAGTTACAGGGAATTCTCCTACGAGCAGTACTTC
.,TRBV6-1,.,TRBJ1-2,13,CASSEVGNYVYTF,TGTGCCAGCAGTGAGGTGGGGAACTATGTCTACACCTTC
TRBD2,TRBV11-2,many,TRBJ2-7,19,CASSALRDVGTSGMGEQYF,TGTGCCAGCAGCGCCCTCCGGGACGTCGGGACTAGCGGGATGGGTGAGCAGTACTTC
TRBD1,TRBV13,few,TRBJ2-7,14,CASSHRDRASEQYF,TGTGCCAGCAGCCATCGGGACAGGGCGAGCGAGCAGTACTTC
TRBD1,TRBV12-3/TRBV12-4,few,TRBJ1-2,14,CASSRDRGQGGYTF,TGTGCCAGCAGTCGGGACAGGGGGCAGGGTGGCTACACCTTC
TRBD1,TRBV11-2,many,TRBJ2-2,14,CASSRNRGTGELFF,TGTGCCAGCAGCCGCAACAGGGGGACCGGGGAGCTGTTTTTT
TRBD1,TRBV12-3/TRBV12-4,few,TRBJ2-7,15,CASSLGGTGYNEQYF,TGTGCCAGCAGCCTAGGGGGGACAGGGTACAACGAGCAGTACTTC
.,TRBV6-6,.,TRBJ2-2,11,CAISNAGELFF,TGTGCCATCAGTAACGCCGGGGAGCTGTTTTTT
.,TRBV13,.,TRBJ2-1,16,CASCFEGRSSYNEQFF,TGTGCCAGCTGCTTCGAGGGGCGTAGCTCCTACAATGAGCAGTTCTTC
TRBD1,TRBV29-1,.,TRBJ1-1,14,CSAEEGAMSTEVFF,TGCAGCGCCGAGGAGGGGGCCATGAGCACTGAAGTTTTCTTT
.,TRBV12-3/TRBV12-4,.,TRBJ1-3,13,CASSRPSGNTIYF,TGTGCCAGCAGTCGGCCCTCTGGAAACACCATATATTTT
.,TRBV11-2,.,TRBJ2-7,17,CASSRSPGLGPYYEQYF,TGTGCTAGCAGCCGTTCTCCGGGACTCGGACCCTATTACGAGCAGTACTTC
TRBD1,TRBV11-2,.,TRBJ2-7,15,CASSTSGTVAYGQYF,TGTGCCAGCTCGACTTCCGGGACAGTTGCCTACGGGCAGTACTTC
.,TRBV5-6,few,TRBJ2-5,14,CASSLVGGSETQYF,TGTGCCAGCAGCTTGGTGGGGGGCTCCGAGACCCAGTACTTC
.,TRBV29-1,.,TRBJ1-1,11,CSVHWLGGAFF,TGCAGCGTTCATTGGTTGGGGGGGGCTTTCTTT
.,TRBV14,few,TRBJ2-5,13,CASSRTFQETQYF,TGTGCCAGCAGCAGGACATTTCAAGAGACCCAGTACTTC
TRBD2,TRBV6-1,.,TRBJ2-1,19,CASSELSGLAVRSYNEQFF,TGTGCCAGCAGTGAACTCTCGGGACTAGCGGTCCGCTCCTACAATGAGCAGTTCTTC
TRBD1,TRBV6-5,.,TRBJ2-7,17,CASSYTPGTGGPYGQYF,TGTGCCAGCAGTTACACACCCGGGACAGGGGGACCCTACGGGCAGTACTTC
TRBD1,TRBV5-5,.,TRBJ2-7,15,CASTPEVDRGYEQYF,TGTGCCAGCACCCCGGAGGTGGACAGGGGATACGAGCAGTACTTC
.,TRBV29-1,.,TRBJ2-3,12,CSVEVLQDTQYF,TGCAGCGTTGAAGTGCTACAGGATACGCAGTATTTT
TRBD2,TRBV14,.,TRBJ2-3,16,CASSQGLTWSTDTQYF,TGTGCCAGCAGCCAGGGACTAACATGGAGCACAGATACGCAGTATTTT
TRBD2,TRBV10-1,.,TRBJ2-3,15,CASSEAGGESDTQYF,TGCGCCAGCAGTGAGGCGGGAGGGGAATCAGATACGCAGTATTTT
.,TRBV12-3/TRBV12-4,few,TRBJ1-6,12,CASSSDNSPLHF,TGTGCCAGCAGCTCTGATAATTCACCCCTCCACTTT
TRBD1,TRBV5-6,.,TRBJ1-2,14,CASSLGQGAIGYTF,TGTGCCAGCAGCTTAGGACAGGGGGCGATTGGCTACACCTTC
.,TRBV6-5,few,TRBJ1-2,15,CASSLLLGGPYGYTF,TGTGCCAGCAGTCTTCTTCTTGGGGGACCCTATGGCTACACCTTC
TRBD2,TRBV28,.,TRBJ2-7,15,CASSTGTSGVYEQYF,TGTGCCAGCAGTACCGGGACTAGCGGCGTTTACGAGCAGTACTTC
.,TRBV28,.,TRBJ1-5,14,CAAVWGAGNQPQHF,TGTGCCGCTGTGTGGGGAGCGGGCAATCAGCCCCAGCATTTT
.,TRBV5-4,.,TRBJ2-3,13,CASSSESPDTQYF,TGTGCCAGCAGCTCGGAAAGTCCAGATACGCAGTATTTT
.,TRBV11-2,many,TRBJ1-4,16,CASSLLGGTLHGKLFF,TGTGCCAGCAGCCTCCTGGGTGGGACCCTTCACGGGAAACTGTTTTTT
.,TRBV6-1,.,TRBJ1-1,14,CASRGRDMNTEAFF,TGTGCCAGCAGAGGGCGGGACATGAACACTGAAGCTTTCTTT
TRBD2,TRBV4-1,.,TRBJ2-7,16,CASSQKGLTGGGEQYF,TGCGCCAGCAGCCAAAAGGGACTAACGGGAGGAGGCGAGCAGTACTTC
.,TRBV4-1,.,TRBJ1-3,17,CASSQFARGDSGNTIYF,TGCGCCAGCAGCCAATTCGCCAGGGGAGACTCTGGAAACACCATATATTTT
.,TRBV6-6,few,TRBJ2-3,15,CASSYSGRVSDTQYF,TGTGCCAGCAGTTACTCAGGCCGGGTCTCAGATACGCAGTATTTT